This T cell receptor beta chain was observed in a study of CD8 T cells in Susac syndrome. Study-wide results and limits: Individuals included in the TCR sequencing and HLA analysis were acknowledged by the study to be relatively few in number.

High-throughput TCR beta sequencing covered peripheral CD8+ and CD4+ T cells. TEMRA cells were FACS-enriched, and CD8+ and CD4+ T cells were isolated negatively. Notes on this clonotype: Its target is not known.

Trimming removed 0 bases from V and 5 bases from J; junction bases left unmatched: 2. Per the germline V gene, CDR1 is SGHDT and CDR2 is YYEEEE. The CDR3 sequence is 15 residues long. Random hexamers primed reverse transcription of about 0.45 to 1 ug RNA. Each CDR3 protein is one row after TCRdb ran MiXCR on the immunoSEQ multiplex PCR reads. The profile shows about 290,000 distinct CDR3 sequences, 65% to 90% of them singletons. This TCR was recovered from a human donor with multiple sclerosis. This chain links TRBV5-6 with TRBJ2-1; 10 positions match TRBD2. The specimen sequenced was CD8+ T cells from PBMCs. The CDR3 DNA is TGTGCCAGCAGCTTGGAACTAGCGGGAAACAATGAGCAGTTCTTC. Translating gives CASSLELAGNNEQFF.